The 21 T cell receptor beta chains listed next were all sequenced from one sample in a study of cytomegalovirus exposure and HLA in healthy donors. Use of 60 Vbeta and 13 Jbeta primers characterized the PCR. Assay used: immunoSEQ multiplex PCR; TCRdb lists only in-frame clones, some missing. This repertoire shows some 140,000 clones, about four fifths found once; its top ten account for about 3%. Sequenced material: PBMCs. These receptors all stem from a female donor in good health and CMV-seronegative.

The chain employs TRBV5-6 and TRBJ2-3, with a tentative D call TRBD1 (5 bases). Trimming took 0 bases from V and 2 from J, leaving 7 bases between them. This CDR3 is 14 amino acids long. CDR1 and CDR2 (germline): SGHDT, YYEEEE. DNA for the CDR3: TGTGCCAGCAGCTTGGGACAGAACACAGATACGCAGTATTTT. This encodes CASSLGQNTDTQYF.

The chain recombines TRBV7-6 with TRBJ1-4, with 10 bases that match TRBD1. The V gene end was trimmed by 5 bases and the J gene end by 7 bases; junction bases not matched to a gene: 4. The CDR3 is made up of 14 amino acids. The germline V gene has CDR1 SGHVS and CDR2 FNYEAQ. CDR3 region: CASSPRQGAEKLFF. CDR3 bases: TGTGCCAGCAGCCCCCGACAGGGGGCTGAAAAACTGTTTTTT.

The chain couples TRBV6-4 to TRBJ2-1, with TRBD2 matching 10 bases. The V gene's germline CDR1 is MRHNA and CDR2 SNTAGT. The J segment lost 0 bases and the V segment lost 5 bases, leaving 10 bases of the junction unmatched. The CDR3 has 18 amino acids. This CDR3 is CASSRNSGRLSSYNEQFF. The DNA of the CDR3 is TGTGCCAGCAGTCGAAATAGCGGGAGGCTGAGCTCCTACAATGAGCAGTTCTTC.

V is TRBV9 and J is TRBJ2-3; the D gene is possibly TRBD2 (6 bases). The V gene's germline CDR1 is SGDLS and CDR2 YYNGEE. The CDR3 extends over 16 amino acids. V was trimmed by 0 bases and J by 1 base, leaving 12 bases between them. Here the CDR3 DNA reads TGTGCCAGCAGCGTAGGCGGGGCTTCTGGCACAGATACGCAGTATTTT. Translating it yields CASSVGGASGTDTQYF. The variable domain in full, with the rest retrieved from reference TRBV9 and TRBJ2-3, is DSGVTQTPKHLITATGQRVTLRCSPRSGDLSVYWYQQSLDQGLQFLIQYYNGEERAKGNILERFSAQQFPDLHSELNLSSLELGDSALYFCASSVGGASGTDTQYFGPGTRLTVL.

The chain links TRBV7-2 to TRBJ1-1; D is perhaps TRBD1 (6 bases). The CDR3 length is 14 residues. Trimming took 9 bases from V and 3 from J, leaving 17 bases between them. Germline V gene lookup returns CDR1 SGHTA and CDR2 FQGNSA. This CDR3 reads CARTTGSGYTEAFF. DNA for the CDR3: TGTGCCAGGACGACAGGTTCGGGTTACACTGAAGCTTTCTTT. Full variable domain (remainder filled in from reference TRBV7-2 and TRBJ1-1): GAGVSQSPSNKVTEKGKDVELRCDPISGHTALYWYRQSLGQGLEFLIYFQGNSAPDKSGLPSDRFSAERTGGSVSTLTIQRTQQEDSAVYLCARTTGSGYTEAFFGQGTRLTVV.

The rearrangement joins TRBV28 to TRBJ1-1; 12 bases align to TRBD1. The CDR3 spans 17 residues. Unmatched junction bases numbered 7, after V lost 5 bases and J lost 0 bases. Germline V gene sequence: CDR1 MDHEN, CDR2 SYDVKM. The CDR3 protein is CASSLPGQGAVNTEAFF. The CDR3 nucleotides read TGTGCCAGCAGTCTACCGGGACAGGGGGCGGTGAACACTGAAGCTTTCTTT.

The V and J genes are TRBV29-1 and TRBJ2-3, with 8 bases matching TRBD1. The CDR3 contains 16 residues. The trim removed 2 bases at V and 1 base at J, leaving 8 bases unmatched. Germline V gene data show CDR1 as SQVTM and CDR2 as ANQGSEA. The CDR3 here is CSVESGRGPGTDTQYF. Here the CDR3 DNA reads TGCAGCGTTGAATCTGGCAGGGGGCCTGGCACAGATACGCAGTATTTT.

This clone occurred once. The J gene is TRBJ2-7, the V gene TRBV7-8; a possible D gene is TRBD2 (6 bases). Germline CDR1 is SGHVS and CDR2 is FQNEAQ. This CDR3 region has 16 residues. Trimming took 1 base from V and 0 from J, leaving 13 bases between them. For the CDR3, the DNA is TGTGCCAGCAGCTTAGGGAGCGGGCGTTACTCCTACGAGCAGTACTTC. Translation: CASSLGSGRYSYEQYF.

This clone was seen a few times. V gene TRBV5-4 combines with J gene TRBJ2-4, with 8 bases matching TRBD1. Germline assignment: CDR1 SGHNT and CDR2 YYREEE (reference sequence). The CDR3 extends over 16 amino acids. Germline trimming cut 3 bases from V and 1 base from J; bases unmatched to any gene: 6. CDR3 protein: CASSSRTGKAKNIQYF. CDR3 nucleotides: TGTGCCAGCAGCTCGCGGACAGGGAAGGCCAAAAACATTCAGTACTTC.

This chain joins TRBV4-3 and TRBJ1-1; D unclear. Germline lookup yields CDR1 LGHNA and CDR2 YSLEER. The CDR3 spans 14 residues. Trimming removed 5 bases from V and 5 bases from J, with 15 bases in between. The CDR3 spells CASSNRPLSTEAFF. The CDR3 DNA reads TGCGCCAGCAGCAACCGCCCCCTAAGTACTGAAGCTTTCTTT.

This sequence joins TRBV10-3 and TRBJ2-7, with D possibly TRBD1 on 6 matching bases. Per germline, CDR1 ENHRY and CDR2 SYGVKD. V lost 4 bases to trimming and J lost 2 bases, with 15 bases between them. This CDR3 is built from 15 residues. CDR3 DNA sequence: TGTGCCATCAGTGGTAACACCGGGACACCCTACGAGCAGTACTTC. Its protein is CAISGNTGTPYEQYF.

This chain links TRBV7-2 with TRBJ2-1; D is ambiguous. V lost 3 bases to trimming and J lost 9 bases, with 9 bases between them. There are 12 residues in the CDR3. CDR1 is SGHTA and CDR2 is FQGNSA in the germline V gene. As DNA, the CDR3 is TGTGCCAGCAGCTTCCCCGCCGGTGAGCAGTTCTTC. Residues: CASSFPAGEQFF.

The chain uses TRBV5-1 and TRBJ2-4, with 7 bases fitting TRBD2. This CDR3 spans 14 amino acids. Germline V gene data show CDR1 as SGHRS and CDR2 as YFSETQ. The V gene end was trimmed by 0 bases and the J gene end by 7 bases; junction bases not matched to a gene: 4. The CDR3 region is CASSLAGGYNIQYF. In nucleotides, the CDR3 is TGCGCCAGCAGCTTGGCCGGGGGGTATAACATTCAGTACTTC. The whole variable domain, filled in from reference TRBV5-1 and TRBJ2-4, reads KAGVTQTPRYLIKTRGQQVTLSCSPISGHRSVSWYQQTPGQGLQFLFEYFSETQRNKGNFPGRFSGRQFSNSRSEMNVSTLELGDSALYLCASSLAGGYNIQYFGAGTRLSVL.

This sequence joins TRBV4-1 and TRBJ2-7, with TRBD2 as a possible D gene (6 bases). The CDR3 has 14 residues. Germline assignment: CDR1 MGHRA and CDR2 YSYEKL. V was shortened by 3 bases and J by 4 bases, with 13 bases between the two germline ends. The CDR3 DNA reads TGCGCCAGCAGCCAGGTGGACTACTCTTACGAGCAGTACTTC. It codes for CASSQVDYSYEQYF.

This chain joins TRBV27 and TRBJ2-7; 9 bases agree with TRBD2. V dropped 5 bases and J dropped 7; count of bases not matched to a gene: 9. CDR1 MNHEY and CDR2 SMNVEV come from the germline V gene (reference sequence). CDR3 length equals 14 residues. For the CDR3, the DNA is TGTGCCAGCAGTCCCAGCACTAGCGGGTGGGAGCAGTACTTC. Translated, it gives CASSPSTSGWEQYF.

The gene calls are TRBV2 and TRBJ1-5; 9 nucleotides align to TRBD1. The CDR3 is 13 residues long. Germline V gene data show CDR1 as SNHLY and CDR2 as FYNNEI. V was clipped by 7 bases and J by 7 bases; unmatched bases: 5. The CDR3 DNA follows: TGTGCCAGCACCGGGACAGGGATGCAGCCCCAGCATTTT. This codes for CASTGTGMQPQHF.

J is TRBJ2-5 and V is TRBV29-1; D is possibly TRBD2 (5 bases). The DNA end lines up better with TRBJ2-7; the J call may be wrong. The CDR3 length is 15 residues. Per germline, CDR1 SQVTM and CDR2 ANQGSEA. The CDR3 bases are TGCAGCGTTGAAGATGCGGGCTCACGTGGTGTCGAGCAGTACTTC. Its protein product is CSVEDAGSRGVEQYF.

As DNA, the CDR3 is TGTGCCAGCAGCTTAAGAGGCGGGGTCGATCAGCCCCAGCATTTT. Translating gives CASSLRGGVDQPQHF. This chain joins TRBV7-9 and TRBJ1-5; no firm D call. In germline, CDR1 is SEHNR, CDR2 FQNEAQ (reference sequence). This CDR3 contains 15 residues. V lost 2 bases and J lost 5, with 13 bases in between.

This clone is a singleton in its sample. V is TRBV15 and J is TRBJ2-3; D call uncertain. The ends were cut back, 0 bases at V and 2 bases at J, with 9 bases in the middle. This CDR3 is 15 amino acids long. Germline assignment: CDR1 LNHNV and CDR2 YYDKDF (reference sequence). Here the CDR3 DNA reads TGTGCCACCAGCAGAGATCCGAGTACCACAGATACGCAGTATTTT. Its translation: CATSRDPSTTDTQYF.

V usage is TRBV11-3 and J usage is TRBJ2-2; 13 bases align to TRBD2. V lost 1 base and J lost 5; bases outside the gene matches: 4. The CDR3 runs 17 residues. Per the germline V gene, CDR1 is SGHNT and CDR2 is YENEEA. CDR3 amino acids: CASSLGLAGGWTGELFF. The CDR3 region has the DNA TGTGCCAGCAGCTTAGGACTAGCGGGAGGTTGGACCGGGGAGCTGTTTTTT.

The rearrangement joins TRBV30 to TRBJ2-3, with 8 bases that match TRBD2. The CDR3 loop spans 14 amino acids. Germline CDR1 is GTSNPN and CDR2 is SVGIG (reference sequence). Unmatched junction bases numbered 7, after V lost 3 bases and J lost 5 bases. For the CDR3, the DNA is TGTGCCTGGAGCAGCGGGAGTGAAATAGATACGCAGTATTTT. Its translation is CAWSSGSEIDTQYF.